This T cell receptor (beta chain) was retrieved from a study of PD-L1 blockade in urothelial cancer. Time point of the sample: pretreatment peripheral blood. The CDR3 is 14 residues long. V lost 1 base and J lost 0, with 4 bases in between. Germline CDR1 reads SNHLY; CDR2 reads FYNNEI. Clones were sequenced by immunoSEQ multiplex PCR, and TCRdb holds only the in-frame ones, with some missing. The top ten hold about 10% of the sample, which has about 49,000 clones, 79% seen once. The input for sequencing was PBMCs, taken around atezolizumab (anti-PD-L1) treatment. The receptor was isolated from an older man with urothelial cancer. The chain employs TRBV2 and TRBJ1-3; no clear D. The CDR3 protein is CASSEGLSGNTIYF. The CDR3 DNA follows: TGTGCCAGCAGTGAAGGGCTCTCTGGAAACACCATATATTTT. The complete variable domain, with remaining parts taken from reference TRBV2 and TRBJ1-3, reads EPEVTQTPSHQVTQMGQEVILRCVPISNHLYFYWYRQILGQKVEFLVSFYNNEISEKSEIFDDQFSVERPDGSNFTLKIRSTKLEDSAMYFCASSEGLSGNTIYFGEGSWLTVV.